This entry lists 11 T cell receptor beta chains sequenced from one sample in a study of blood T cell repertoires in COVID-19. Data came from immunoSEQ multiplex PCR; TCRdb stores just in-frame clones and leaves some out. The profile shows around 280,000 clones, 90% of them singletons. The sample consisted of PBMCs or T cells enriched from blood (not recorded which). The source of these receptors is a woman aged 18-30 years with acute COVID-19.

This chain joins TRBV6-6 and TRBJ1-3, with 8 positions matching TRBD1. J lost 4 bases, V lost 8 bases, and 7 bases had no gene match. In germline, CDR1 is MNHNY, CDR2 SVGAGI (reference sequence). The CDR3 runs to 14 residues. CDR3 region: CASLSRDRGNTIYF. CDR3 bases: TGTGCCAGCTTAAGCCGGGACAGGGGAAACACCATATATTTT.

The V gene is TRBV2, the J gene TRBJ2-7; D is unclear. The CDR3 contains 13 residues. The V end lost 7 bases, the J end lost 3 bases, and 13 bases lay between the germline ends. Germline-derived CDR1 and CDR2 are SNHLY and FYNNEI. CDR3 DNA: TGTGCCAGCATCCCGGGTTTACGCTACGAGCAGTACTTC. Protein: CASIPGLRYEQYF. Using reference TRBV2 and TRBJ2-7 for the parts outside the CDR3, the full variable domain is EPEVTQTPSHQVTQMGQEVILRCVPISNHLYFYWYRQILGQKVEFLVSFYNNEISEKSEIFDDQFSVERPDGSNFTLKIRSTKLEDSAMYFCASIPGLRYEQYFGPGTRLTVT.

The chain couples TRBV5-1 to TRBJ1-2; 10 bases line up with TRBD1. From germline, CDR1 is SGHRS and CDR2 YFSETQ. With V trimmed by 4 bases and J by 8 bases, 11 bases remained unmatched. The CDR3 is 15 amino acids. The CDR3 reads CASSTTGTGEGGYTF. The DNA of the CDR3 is TGCGCCAGCAGCACCACCGGGACAGGGGAAGGCGGCTACACCTTC.

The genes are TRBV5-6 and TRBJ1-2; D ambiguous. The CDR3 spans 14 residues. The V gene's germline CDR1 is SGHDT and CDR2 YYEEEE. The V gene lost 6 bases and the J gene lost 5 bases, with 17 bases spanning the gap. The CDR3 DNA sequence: TGTGCCAGCACCCTAATCTGGGCAGAGTATGGCTACACCTTC. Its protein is CASTLIWAEYGYTF.

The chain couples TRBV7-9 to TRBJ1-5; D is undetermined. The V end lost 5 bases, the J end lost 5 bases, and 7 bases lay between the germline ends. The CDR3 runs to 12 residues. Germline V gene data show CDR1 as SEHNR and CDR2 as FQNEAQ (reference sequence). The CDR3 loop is CASSSEDQPQHF. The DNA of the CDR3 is TGTGCCAGCAGCAGTGAGGATCAGCCCCAGCATTTT.

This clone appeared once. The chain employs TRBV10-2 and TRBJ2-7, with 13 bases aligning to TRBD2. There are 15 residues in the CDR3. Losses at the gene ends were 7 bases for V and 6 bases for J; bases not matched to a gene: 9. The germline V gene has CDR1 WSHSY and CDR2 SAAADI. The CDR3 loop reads CASNPGTSGISEQYF. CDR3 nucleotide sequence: TGCGCCAGCAATCCCGGGACTAGCGGGATTTCCGAGCAGTACTTC.

CDR3 amino acids: CASRTLAGGFYEQYF. CDR3 bases: TGTGCCAGCAGGACGCTAGCGGGAGGATTCTACGAGCAGTACTTC. J is TRBJ2-7 and V is TRBV28; the match to TRBD2 covers 11 bases. Trimming at V came to 6 bases and at J to 3 bases, leaving 7 bases not matched to a gene. This CDR3 region has 15 residues. Germline loops: CDR1 MDHEN, CDR2 SYDVKM.

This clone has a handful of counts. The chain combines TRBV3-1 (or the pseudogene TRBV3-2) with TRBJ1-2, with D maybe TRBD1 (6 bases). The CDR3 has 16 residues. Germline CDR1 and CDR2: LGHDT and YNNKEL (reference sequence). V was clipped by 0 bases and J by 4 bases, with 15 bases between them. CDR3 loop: CASSQDSFGGPYGYTF. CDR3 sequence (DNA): TGTGCCAGCAGCCAAGATTCCTTCGGGGGGCCCTATGGCTACACCTTC.

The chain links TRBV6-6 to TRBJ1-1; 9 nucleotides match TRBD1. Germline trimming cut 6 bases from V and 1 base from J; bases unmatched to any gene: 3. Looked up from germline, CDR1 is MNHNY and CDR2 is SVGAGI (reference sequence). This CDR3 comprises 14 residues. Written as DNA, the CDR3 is TGTGCCAGCAGGGGGACAGGGAAGAACACTGAAGCTTTCTTT. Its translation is CASRGTGKNTEAFF.

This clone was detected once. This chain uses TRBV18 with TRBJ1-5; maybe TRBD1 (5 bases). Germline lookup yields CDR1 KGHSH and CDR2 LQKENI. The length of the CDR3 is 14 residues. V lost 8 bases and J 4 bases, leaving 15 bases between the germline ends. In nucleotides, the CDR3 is TGTGCCAGCACATCAGGGCAGCAAAATCAGCCCCAGCATTTT. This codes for CASTSGQQNQPQHF.

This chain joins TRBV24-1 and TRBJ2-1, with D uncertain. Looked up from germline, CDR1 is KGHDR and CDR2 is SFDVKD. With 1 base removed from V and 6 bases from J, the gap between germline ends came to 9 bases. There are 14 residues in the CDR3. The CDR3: CATSDLSRSNEQFF. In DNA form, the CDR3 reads TGTGCCACCAGTGATTTAAGTAGAAGCAATGAGCAGTTCTTC.